This T cell receptor (beta chain) is drawn from a study of graft-versus-host responses after intestinal transplantation. The J segment lost 0 bases and the V segment lost 6 bases, leaving 8 bases of the junction unmatched. The germline CDR1 and CDR2 sequences are MDHEN and SYDVKM. The CDR3 has 16 residues. Repertoires were generated with immunoSEQ multiplex PCR, while TCRdb's copy carries only in-frame clones and drops some. The sample has approximately 14,000 clones; roughly 69% are singletons. Graft samples were processed, releasing intraepithelial and lamina propria lymphocytes. The chain has TRBV28 and TRBJ1-5; 7 positions agree with TRBD1. The sequence was collected from a human patient who received an intestinal transplant, so some T cells may come from the graft donor. The source was ileum tissue, collected 650 to 700 days after intestinal transplantation. The CDR3 nucleotides read TGTGCCAGCAGAAAATTTAGGGGGCGTAGCAATCAGCCCCAGCATTTT. Translated: CASRKFRGRSNQPQHF.